Below are 2 T cell receptor beta chains sequenced from a single sample in a study of T cell repertoires in cytomegalovirus infection. Their cognate antigens are unknown. TCRdb independently ran MiXCR on the reads; one entry per CDR3 protein. Altogether approximately 990,000 distinct CDR3 sequences are present, approximately 30% being singletons, with the ten largest covering roughly 12%. This specimen was cultured CD8+ T cells from PBMCs, taken from culture after CMV antigen stimulation. The receptor set was obtained from a human donor in good health (CMV status not recorded). Some clones in this sample may be carry-over from other donors' samples.

This chain uses TRBV9 with TRBJ1-2; 10 bases line up with TRBD1. The J segment lost 8 bases and the V segment lost 0 bases, leaving 7 bases of the junction unmatched. The CDR3 runs 15 residues. Germline values: CDR1 SGDLS, CDR2 YYNGEE. The CDR3 spells CASSVVRTGGGGYTF. Here the CDR3 DNA reads TGTGCCAGCAGCGTAGTCAGGACAGGGGGGGGCGGCTACACCTTC.

The J gene is TRBJ2-3, the V gene TRBV12-3 or TRBV12-4, with TRBD2 identical over 14 bases. The CDR3 length is 14 residues. V gave up 10 bases and J gave up 7 bases; unmatched junction bases: 7. The DNA for the CDR3 is TGTGCCATCCGGGGACTAGCGGGGGAGAATACGCAGTATTTT. Amino acids: CAIRGLAGENTQYF.